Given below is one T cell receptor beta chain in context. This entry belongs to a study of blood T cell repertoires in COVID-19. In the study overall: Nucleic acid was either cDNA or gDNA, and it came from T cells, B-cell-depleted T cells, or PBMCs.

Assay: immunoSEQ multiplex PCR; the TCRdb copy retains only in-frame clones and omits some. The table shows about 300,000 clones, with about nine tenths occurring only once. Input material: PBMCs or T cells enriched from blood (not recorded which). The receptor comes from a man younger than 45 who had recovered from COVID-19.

CDR3 in amino acids: CASSESGRGPGELFF. CDR3 nucleotide sequence: TGTGCCAGCAGTGAAAGCGGGAGGGGTCCCGGGGAGCTGTTTTTT. The chain has TRBV25-1 and TRBJ2-2, with 10 bases that match TRBD2. This CDR3 contains 15 residues. Trimming removed 2 bases from V and 6 bases from J; junction bases left unmatched: 3. CDR1 and CDR2 (germline): MGHDK, SYGVNS.